These 30 T cell receptor beta chains were all obtained from the same sample, sequenced in a study of T cells in Graves' hyperthyroidism and ophthalmopathy (dated by TCRdb to about 2019). The receptor library was made with multiplex PCR. TCRdb names Illumina HiSeq 2000 as the instrument used. TCR beta CDR3 regions were amplified from RNA transcripts. For the first round of RT-PCR on the TCR CDR3, the HTBI primer set was used together with the Qiagen OneStep RT-PCR kit. The public reads were reanalyzed by TCRdb: fastp trimming at Q25, MiXCR alignment, in-frame beta chains only. Rows with one shared CDR3 protein collapse into an entry with the most common genes and DNA. The sample profile shows 500,000 to 550,000 distinct CDR3 sequences; just under 20% of them were found once. The ten largest clones take up 47% of the sample. Sequenced sample: blood. The receptors stem from a man aged 35 to 55 with Graves' ophthalmopathy.

This clonotype has a handful of counts. The V gene is TRBV19, the J gene TRBJ1-1; no clear D. This CDR3 has 15 amino acids. Deletions cut 3 bases from V and 0 bases from J, with 11 bases between. The germline V gene has CDR1 LNHDA and CDR2 SQIVND (reference sequence). In nucleotides, the CDR3 is TGTGCCAGTAGTATTATTGGCACTTTGAACACTGAAGCTTTCTTT. Translating gives CASSIIGTLNTEAFF.

There are a few counts of this clonotype. The rearrangement joins TRBV20-1 to TRBJ2-7; 10 positions match TRBD2. CDR3 length: 14 amino acids. J lost 4 bases, V lost 7 bases, and 10 bases had no gene match. CDR1 and CDR2 (germline): DFQATT, SNEGSKA (reference sequence). CDR3 region: CSVASGGAGYEQYF. The CDR3 DNA sequence: TGCAGTGTCGCAAGCGGGGGGGCGGGGTACGAGCAGTACTTC.

This clonotype has more than one count but fewer than ten. The genes are TRBV9 and TRBJ2-1; TRBD2 might be the D (6 bases). V was trimmed by 3 bases and J by 7 bases, leaving 17 bases between them. This CDR3 region has 15 residues. The germline CDR1 and CDR2 sequences are SGDLS and YYNGEE. DNA for the CDR3: TGTGCCAGCAGCGCCCGGGACTGGGGGTTGAATGAGCAGTTCTTC. Translation gives CASSARDWGLNEQFF.

This clonotype was counted only a few times. The rearrangement uses TRBV9 and TRBJ2-5; D is uncertain. In germline, CDR1 is SGDLS, CDR2 YYNGEE. The CDR3 covers 12 residues. With 4 bases removed from V and 5 bases from J, the gap between germline ends came to 9 bases. The CDR3 is CASSTDRETQYF. CDR3 coding DNA: TGTGCCAGCAGCACAGATAGGGAGACCCAGTACTTC.

The V call is TRBV20-1, the J call TRBJ2-2; the match to TRBD2 covers 11 bases. This CDR3 spans 15 amino acids. Germline-derived CDR1 and CDR2 are DFQATT and SNEGSKA (reference sequence). V gave up 3 bases and J gave up 6 bases; unmatched junction bases: 6. This CDR3 is CSASPGTSGPGELFF. CDR3 DNA sequence: TGCAGTGCTAGTCCCGGGACTAGCGGTCCCGGGGAGCTGTTTTTT.

Concerning this clonotype itself: Just one base apart from a much larger clone, this may be a read error. This sequence joins TRBV6-2 or TRBV6-3 and TRBJ2-5; D is ambiguous. The CDR3 has 14 amino acids. The V end lost 2 bases, the J end lost 4 bases, and 11 bases lay between the germline ends. Germline CDR1 and CDR2: MNHEY and SVGEGT. The CDR3 here is CASSYRARRETQYF. The CDR3 DNA reads TGTGCCAGCAGTTACCGCGCCAGGCGAGAGACCCAGTACTTC.

This clonotype showed up just a few times. The V and J genes are TRBV5-1 and TRBJ2-2; a weak D match, TRBD1 (6 bases). V was pared by 2 bases and J by 0 bases, with 8 bases between. CDR3 length: 15 amino acids. Germline CDR1 SGHRS, CDR2 YFSETQ. The CDR3 DNA follows: TGCGCCAGCAGCTTACAGGGCGCGAACACCGGGGAGCTGTTTTTT. Protein: CASSLQGANTGELFF.

The chain carries TRBV28 and TRBJ1-4; unclear D gene. The CDR3 spans 13 residues. Trimming left V 3 bases short and J 6 bases short, with 8 bases between. Per germline, CDR1 MDHEN and CDR2 SYDVKM. In DNA, the CDR3 is TGTGCCAGCAGTTTGGCGGGAGATGAAAAACTGTTTTTT. This sequence encodes CASSLAGDEKLFF.

This clonotype appeared a few times. The V and J genes are TRBV12-3 or TRBV12-4 and TRBJ2-1, with 8 bases matching TRBD1. With 7 bases clipped from V and 9 bases from J, the junction kept 8 bases outside the gene matches. This CDR3 is built from 13 residues. The CDR3: CASIRGRLGEQFF. The CDR3 DNA reads TGTGCCAGCATCAGGGGGCGATTAGGTGAGCAGTTCTTC.

This chain connects TRBV4-3 to TRBJ1-4, with 8 bases identical to TRBD1. Germline values: CDR1 LGHNA, CDR2 YSLEER. This CDR3 is 19 amino acids long. J lost 0 bases, V lost 0 bases, and 9 bases had no gene match. CDR3 coding DNA: TGCGCCAGCAGCCAAGAGCCCGGACAGGGCCTTGCAACTAATGAAAAACTGTTTTTT. Translation: CASSQEPGQGLATNEKLFF.

The gene calls are TRBV7-8 and TRBJ2-1, with 8 positions matching TRBD2. Germline assignment: CDR1 SGHVS and CDR2 FQNEAQ. The trim removed 4 bases at V and 10 bases at J, leaving 12 bases unmatched. The CDR3 loop spans 15 amino acids. As DNA, the CDR3 is TGTGCCAGCAGCTCGACGTACGGGACTAGAAACGAGCAGTTCTTC. This codes for CASSSTYGTRNEQFF.

The chain carries TRBV6-2 or TRBV6-3 and TRBJ2-1; TRBD2 agrees at 7 bases. CDR3 length equals 16 residues. Losses at the gene ends were 0 bases for V and 7 bases for J; bases not matched to a gene: 9. The germline V gene encodes CDR1 MNHEY and CDR2 SVGEGT. The CDR3 DNA sequence: TGTGCCAGCAGTTACTCAGGGCGGGAGACTCGGAATGAGCAGTTCTTC. Its translation: CASSYSGRETRNEQFF.

This clonotype came up a few times. This sequence joins TRBV18 and TRBJ1-2, with TRBD1 matching 7 bases. CDR1 and CDR2 (germline): KGHSH, LQKENI. The V segment lost 3 bases and the J segment 8 bases; nucleotides outside the gene matches: 12. The length of the CDR3 is 15 residues. As DNA, the CDR3 is TGTGCCAGCTCACCGCGCCTGGAGGGGGCCGGGGGCTACACCTTC. As protein: CASSPRLEGAGGYTF.

This sequence joins TRBV7-2 and TRBJ1-1; D not certain. The V and J ends lost 4 bases and 9 bases respectively, with 9 bases between them. This CDR3 has 11 amino acids. Germline V gene data show CDR1 as SGHTA and CDR2 as FQGNSA. The CDR3 region has the DNA TGTGCCAGCAGCTCGGCAGCCCAAGCTTTCTTT. It is translated as CASSSAAQAFF.

This clonotype was seen at least ten times. The chain combines TRBV18 with TRBJ1-1; 7 bases match TRBD1. CDR1 is KGHSH and CDR2 is LQKENI in the germline V gene. The CDR3 length is 15 residues. V was clipped by 3 bases and J by 4 bases; unmatched bases: 8. CDR3 in DNA: TGTGCCAGCTCACCTCCAGGGGGAATGGGCACTGAAGCTTTCTTT. The encoded protein is CASSPPGGMGTEAFF.

The chain carries TRBV19 and TRBJ2-1, with 13 nucleotides matching TRBD2. This CDR3 has 14 residues. Germline CDR1 and CDR2: LNHDA and SQIVND (reference sequence). With 9 bases clipped from V and 5 bases from J, the junction kept 4 bases outside the gene matches. CDR3 in amino acids: CASTGLAGDNEQFF. DNA of the CDR3: TGTGCCAGCACCGGACTAGCGGGGGACAATGAGCAGTTCTTC.

This clonotype was detected ten times or more. This chain connects TRBV11-1 to TRBJ2-5, with D tentatively TRBD1 (6 bases). Germline CDR1 SGHAT, CDR2 FQDESV (reference sequence). Trimming took off 3 bases at V and 2 bases at J, with 7 bases between the two ends. The CDR3 has 13 residues. The CDR3 nucleotides read TGTGCCAGCAGCTTGGACAGACAAGAGACCCAGTACTTC. It yields the protein CASSLDRQETQYF.

This clonotype was seen ten or more times. V and J are TRBV28 and TRBJ2-7; D may be TRBD1 or TRBD2 (5 bases each). The CDR3 loop spans 13 amino acids. With 8 bases removed from V and 4 bases from J, the gap between germline ends came to 15 bases. The germline V gene encodes CDR1 MDHEN and CDR2 SYDVKM. Written as DNA, the CDR3 is TGTGCCAGCCGGGGCATAATGAAGTACGAGCAGTACTTC. Amino acid sequence: CASRGIMKYEQYF.

This clonotype was found a few times. This sequence joins TRBV27 and TRBJ2-7; TRBD2 agrees at 7 bases. The CDR3 is made up of 12 amino acids. Germline CDR1 and CDR2: MNHEY and SMNVEV (reference sequence). The trim removed 8 bases at V and 7 bases at J, leaving 8 bases unmatched. CDR3 sequence (DNA): TGTGCCAGCTGGGAGGGAGGTAAAGAGCAGTACTTC. Its translation: CASWEGGKEQYF.

This clonotype was seen a handful of times. The chain combines TRBV5-1 with TRBJ2-7, with D tentatively TRBD1 (6 bases). This CDR3 has 16 residues. Germline CDR1 SGHRS, CDR2 YFSETQ. The V gene lost 0 bases and the J gene lost 4 bases, with 17 bases spanning the gap. DNA of the CDR3: TGCGCCAGCAGCTTGGCCTCGACGGAGAGGGGGTACGAGCAGTACTTC. As protein: CASSLASTERGYEQYF.

There are a few counts of this clonotype. The chain links TRBV2 to TRBJ2-7; 12 positions match TRBD1. The CDR3 length is 15 residues. Germline V gene lookup returns CDR1 SNHLY and CDR2 FYNNEI. J lost 4 bases, V lost 6 bases, and 7 bases had no gene match. CDR3 nucleotide sequence: TGTGCCAGCAGGGGGGGGACAGGGGGCAGTTACGAGCAGTACTTC. It codes for CASRGGTGGSYEQYF.

This clonotype showed up many times. V and J are TRBV5-1 and TRBJ2-3, with TRBD2 identical over 15 bases. Germline V gene sequence: CDR1 SGHRS, CDR2 YFSETQ. With 4 bases clipped from V and 4 bases from J, the junction kept 7 bases outside the gene matches. The length of the CDR3 is 17 residues. DNA for the CDR3: TGCGCCAGCAGCCAAGGACTAGCGGGGGGGCGCGCAGATACGCAGTATTTT. This gives the protein CASSQGLAGGRADTQYF.

This clonotype has more than one count but fewer than ten. This chain links TRBV29-1 with TRBJ1-1, with D tentatively TRBD1 (5 bases). Germline V CDR1 and CDR2: SQVTM, ANQGSEA. Trimming stripped 0 bases from V and 11 bases from J, with 19 bases between. There are 14 residues in the CDR3. Here the CDR3 DNA reads TGCAGCGTTGAAGAATTTGTCGGGGGGGTCGTGGCTTTCTTT. Translated: CSVEEFVGGVVAFF.

The table lists this clonotype with many counts. The J gene is TRBJ2-7, the V gene TRBV5-1; TRBD1 agrees at 9 bases. The junction had 12 bases not matched to a gene; V was cut back by 4 bases and J by 4 bases. Per the germline V gene, CDR1 is SGHRS and CDR2 is YFSETQ. The CDR3 contains 16 residues. The chain's CDR3 is CASSLYGQGRLYEQYF. CDR3 coding DNA: TGCGCCAGCAGCCTTTACGGACAGGGGAGACTTTACGAGCAGTACTTC. The variable domain in full, completed from reference TRBV5-1 and TRBJ2-7, reads KAGVTQTPRYLIKTRGQQVTLSCSPISGHRSVSWYQQTPGQGLQFLFEYFSETQRNKGNFPGRFSGRQFSNSRSEMNVSTLELGDSALYLCASSLYGQGRLYEQYFGPGTRLTVT.

This clonotype was seen only a few times. The chain combines TRBV28 with TRBJ1-5, with unresolved D. Germline values: CDR1 MDHEN, CDR2 SYDVKM. The CDR3 covers 15 residues. V was clipped by 4 bases and J by 2 bases, with 12 bases between them. CDR3 in amino acids: CASSSAGEGNQPQHF. The CDR3 DNA sequence: TGTGCCAGCAGTTCGGCCGGCGAGGGCAATCAGCCCCAGCATTTT.

The genes are TRBV6-1 and TRBJ2-5; tentative D call: TRBD2 (6 bases). The CDR3 loop spans 14 amino acids. V gave up 5 bases and J gave up 1 base, with 11 bases separating them. Germline V gene data show CDR1 as MNHNS and CDR2 as SASEGT. The CDR3 DNA reads TGTGCCAGCAGTCGGGGACTCCCCCAAGAGACCCAGTACTTC. It encodes CASSRGLPQETQYF.

This clonotype was seen more than once but under ten times. This chain connects TRBV30 to TRBJ2-1; 7 nucleotides align to TRBD2. J lost 0 bases, V lost 5 bases, and 4 bases had no gene match. CDR3 length equals 14 residues. Germline V gives CDR1 GTSNPN, CDR2 SVGIG (reference sequence). In DNA form, the CDR3 reads TGTGCCTGGGAGCGGGAACGCTCCTACAATGAGCAGTTCTTC. Protein product: CAWERERSYNEQFF.

This clonotype appeared many times. The chain joins TRBV19 to TRBJ2-1; 11 positions agree with TRBD2. The CDR3 covers 15 residues. CDR1 and CDR2 (germline): LNHDA, SQIVND (reference sequence). Trimming cost V 6 bases and J 4 bases; bases outside gene matches: 5. The CDR3 reads CASSQTSGGYNEQFF. The CDR3 DNA is TGTGCCAGTAGCCAAACTAGCGGGGGATACAATGAGCAGTTCTTC.

This sequence joins TRBV10-3 and TRBJ2-2, with D perhaps matching TRBD1 (5 bases). The CDR3 spans 15 residues. The ends were cut back, 4 bases at V and 1 base at J, with 10 bases in the middle. The germline V gene has CDR1 ENHRY and CDR2 SYGVKD. CDR3 nucleotides: TGTGCCATCAGTGGGACAATGCAGAACACCGGGGAGCTGTTTTTT. This translates into CAISGTMQNTGELFF.

The gene calls are TRBV30 and TRBJ2-3; 9 nucleotides agree with TRBD2. V trimming: 4 bases; J trimming: 4 bases; junction bases outside the gene matches: 15. CDR3 length equals 17 residues. Germline V gives CDR1 GTSNPN, CDR2 SVGIG (reference sequence). The CDR3 nucleotides are TGTGCCTGGATTTCTATTCCCCCTAGCGGGAACGCAGATACGCAGTATTTT. Protein product: CAWISIPPSGNADTQYF.